Listed below are T cell receptor beta chains from one sample, sequenced in a study of graft-versus-host responses after intestinal transplantation. No antigen has been assigned to these receptors. TCRdb's copy holds only in-frame clones and misses some; the assay was immunoSEQ multiplex PCR. The sample has more than 65,000 clones, 90% seen once; the top ten hold about 1.3%. Sample: unstimulated CD8+ T cells sorted from spleen or lymph node cells, taken before intestinal transplant. The receptors originated from a human donor who received an intestinal transplant. The CDR3 runs from the conserved cysteine through the conserved F or W. A D gene is named only where the DNA matches it firmly. Clone sizes are given selectively: once, few, many, or a class where the clone is expanded.

j_call d_call clone_size v_call cdr3_aa cdr3_nt
TRBJ2-7 TRBD2 NA TRBV10-1 CASSEGPGEGYEQYF TGCGCCAGCAGTGAAGGCCCGGGGGAGGGCTACGAGCAGTACTTC
TRBJ2-7 NA NA TRBV6-5 CASSYTPTGNSYEQYF TGTGCCAGCAGTTACACCCCCACGGGGAACTCCTACGAGCAGTACTTC
TRBJ2-7 NA NA TRBV13 CASSLEGRGSYEQYF TGTGCCAGCAGCTTAGAGGGCCGGGGCTCCTACGAGCAGTACTTC
TRBJ1-5 NA once TRBV27 CASSLGGGIGPQHF TGTGCCAGCAGTTTAGGGGGGGGGATTGGCCCCCAGCATTTT
TRBJ2-7 NA once TRBV19 CASAGTAPSEQYF TGTGCCAGTGCGGGGACGGCGCCTTCCGAGCAGTACTTC
TRBJ2-1 TRBD2 NA TRBV11-2 CASSLEGTSVWNEQFF TGTGCCAGCAGCTTAGAAGGGACTAGCGTCTGGAATGAGCAGTTCTTC
TRBJ2-1 TRBD2 NA TRBV29-1 CSVEERGGWPYNEQFF TGCAGCGTTGAGGAGCGGGGGGGCTGGCCCTACAATGAGCAGTTCTTC
TRBJ2-7 TRBD1 NA TRBV11-2 CASSTQGEQYF TGTGCCAGCAGCACACAGGGGGAGCAGTACTTC
TRBJ2-5 NA once TRBV27 CASSHTGPAAQYF TGTGCCAGCAGCCATACAGGACCCGCGGCCCAGTACTTC
TRBJ1-5 NA NA TRBV23-1 CASSQSKPGTNQPQHF TGCGCCAGCAGTCAATCGAAGCCAGGGACTAATCAGCCCCAGCATTTT
TRBJ2-2 TRBD2 NA TRBV9 CASSEGLARELFF TGTGCCAGCAGCGAAGGACTAGCCCGGGAGCTGTTTTTT
TRBJ2-7 TRBD2 once TRBV5-1 CASRVGLAGTYEQYF TGCGCCAGCAGAGTCGGACTAGCGGGGACCTACGAGCAGTACTTC
TRBJ2-1 TRBD1 once TRBV6-5 CASSYLGGEQFF TGTGCCAGCAGTTACTTAGGGGGCGAACAGTTCTTC
TRBJ2-7 TRBD2 NA TRBV13 CASSETGLGTYEQYF TGTGCCAGCAGCGAAACGGGACTAGGGACCTACGAGCAGTACTTC
TRBJ2-5 NA NA TRBV7-3 CASSLSGGGVETQYF TGTGCCAGCAGCTTAAGTGGGGGGGGCGTTGAGACCCAGTACTTC
TRBJ2-5 TRBD1 NA TRBV13 CASSLGTGLLETQYF TGTGCCAGCAGCTTGGGGACAGGGTTGTTGGAGACCCAGTACTTC
TRBJ2-7 TRBD1 once TRBV13 CASSSLQGQGSVEQYF TGTGCCAGCAGCTCCCTCCAGGGACAGGGATCGGTGGAGCAGTACTTC
TRBJ2-3 TRBD2 NA TRBV5-4 CASSLAGGLTDTQYF TGTGCCAGCAGCTTGGCGGGGGGGTTGACAGATACGCAGTATTTT
TRBJ2-1 NA few TRBV5-6 CASSLVYNEQFF TGTGCCAGCAGCTTGGTATACAATGAGCAGTTCTTC
TRBJ2-7 NA NA TRBV5-1 CASSLGPGLPNEQYF TGCGCCAGCAGCTTGGGGCCTGGGCTCCCCAACGAGCAGTACTTC
TRBJ2-1 NA NA TRBV7-9 CASSLVGRAENNEQFF TGTGCCAGCAGCTTAGTGGGCAGGGCCGAGAACAATGAGCAGTTCTTC
TRBJ2-3 TRBD2 NA TRBV7-7 CASSATSGWADTQYF TGTGCTAGCAGCGCCACTAGCGGTTGGGCAGATACGCAGTATTTT
TRBJ2-1 TRBD2 NA TRBV6-1 CASSEGGGEQFF TGTGCCAGCAGTGAAGGGGGAGGGGAGCAGTTCTTC
TRBJ2-4 TRBD1 NA TRBV5-6 CASSPDRDRVNLAKNIQYF TGTGCCAGCAGCCCAGACCGGGACAGGGTAAACCTAGCCAAAAACATTCAGTACTTC
TRBJ1-3 NA NA TRBV19 CASSPGFGISGNTIYF TGTGCCAGTAGTCCAGGGTTCGGCATCTCTGGAAACACCATATATTTT
TRBJ1-2 NA NA TRBV9 CASSVASGLGVYGYTF TGTGCCAGCAGCGTAGCTTCGGGGTTAGGCGTCTATGGCTACACCTTC
TRBJ2-3 TRBD2 NA TRBV13 CASSSTSGGAVGTDTQYF TGTGCCAGCAGCTCGACTAGCGGGGGGGCGGTAGGGACAGATACGCAGTATTTT
TRBJ1-5 NA NA TRBV11-2 CASSEGERPQHF TGTGCCAGCAGCGAGGGGGAAAGGCCCCAGCATTTT
TRBJ2-7 NA few TRBV6-5 CASSYSPLGTYEQYF TGTGCCAGCAGTTACTCGCCCTTAGGGACTTACGAGCAGTACTTC
TRBJ2-2 NA NA TRBV19 CASSTTLNTGELFF TGTGCCAGTAGCACGACTCTGAACACCGGGGAGCTGTTTTTT
TRBJ1-1 NA NA TRBV10-3 CAISELLTEAFF TGTGCCATCAGTGAACTCCTCACTGAAGCTTTCTTT
TRBJ2-2 NA NA TRBV7-6 CASSPGTSTNTGELFF TGTGCCAGCAGCCCAGGGACATCCACGAACACCGGGGAGCTGTTTTTT
TRBJ1-2 NA NA TRBV9 CASSVGGGNYGYTF TGTGCCAGCAGCGTAGGGGGAGGGAACTATGGCTACACCTTC